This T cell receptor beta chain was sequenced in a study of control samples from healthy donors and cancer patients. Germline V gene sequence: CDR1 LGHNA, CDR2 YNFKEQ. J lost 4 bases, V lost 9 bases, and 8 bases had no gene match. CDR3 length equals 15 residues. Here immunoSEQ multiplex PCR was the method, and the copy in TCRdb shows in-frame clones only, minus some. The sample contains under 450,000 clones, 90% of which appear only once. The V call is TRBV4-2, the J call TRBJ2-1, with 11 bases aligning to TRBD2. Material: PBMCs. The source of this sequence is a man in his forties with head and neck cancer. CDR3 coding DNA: TGTGCCAGTAGCGGGGGGGCCGTTTTTTACAATGAGCAGTTCTTC. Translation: CASSGGAVFYNEQFF.